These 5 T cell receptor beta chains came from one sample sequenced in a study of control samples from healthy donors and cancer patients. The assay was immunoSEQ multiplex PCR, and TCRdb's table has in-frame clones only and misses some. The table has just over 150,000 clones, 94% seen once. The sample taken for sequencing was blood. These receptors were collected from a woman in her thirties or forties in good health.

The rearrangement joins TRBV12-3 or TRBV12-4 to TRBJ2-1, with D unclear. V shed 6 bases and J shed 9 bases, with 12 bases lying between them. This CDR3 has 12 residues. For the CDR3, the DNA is TGTGCCAGCAGCTATACCCACTTTGAGCAGTTCTTC. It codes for CASSYTHFEQFF.

This CDR3 reads CASSNTLEKLFF. CDR3 nucleotide sequence: TGTGCCAGCAGTAATACATTAGAAAAACTGTTTTTT. V usage is TRBV12-3 or TRBV12-4 and J usage is TRBJ1-4; D is unclear. The CDR3 loop spans 12 amino acids. Deletions cut 5 bases from V and 8 bases from J, with 9 bases between.

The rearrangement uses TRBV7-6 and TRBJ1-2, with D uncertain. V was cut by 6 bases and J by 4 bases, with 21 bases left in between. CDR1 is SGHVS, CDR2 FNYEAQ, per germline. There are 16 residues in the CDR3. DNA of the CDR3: TGTGCCAGCAGTTTACTCACCGGGCCCCCCGGCTATGGCTACACCTTC. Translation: CASSLLTGPPGYGYTF.

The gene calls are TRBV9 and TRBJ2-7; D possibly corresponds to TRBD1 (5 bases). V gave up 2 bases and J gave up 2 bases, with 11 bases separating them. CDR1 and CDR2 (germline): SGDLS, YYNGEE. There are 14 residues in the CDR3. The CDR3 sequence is CASSVFPGPYEQYF. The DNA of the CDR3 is TGTGCCAGCAGCGTCTTTCCAGGGCCCTACGAGCAGTACTTC.

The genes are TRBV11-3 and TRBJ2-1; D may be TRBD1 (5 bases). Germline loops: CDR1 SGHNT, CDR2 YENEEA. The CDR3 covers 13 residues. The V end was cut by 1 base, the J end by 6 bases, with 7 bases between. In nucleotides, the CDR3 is TGTGCCAGCAGCTTAGGGGGCACCAATGAGCAGTTCTTC. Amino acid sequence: CASSLGGTNEQFF.